One and the same sample provided the 3 T cell receptor beta chains below, sequenced in a study of blood T cell repertoires in COVID-19. Clones were sequenced by immunoSEQ multiplex PCR, and TCRdb holds only the in-frame ones, with some missing. This sample has roughly 24,000 clones, with around 79% found just once. Sequenced material: peripheral blood. The receptors derive from an elderly man with active or convalescent COVID-19.

In DNA, the CDR3 is TGTGCCAGCAGCGTATTGGAGGGAGAAGGCACAGATACGCAGTATTTT. Amino acids: CASSVLEGEGTDTQYF. V is TRBV9 and J is TRBJ2-3, with D tentatively TRBD2 (6 bases). There are 16 residues in the CDR3. Trimming removed 1 base at V and 1 base at J, with 13 bases between. CDR1 and CDR2 from the germline V gene are SGDLS and YYNGEE.

V is TRBV7-6 and J is TRBJ1-2; 12 bases align to TRBD1. The CDR3 spans 18 residues. Germline loops: CDR1 SGHVS, CDR2 FNYEAQ. V trimming: 2 bases; J trimming: 8 bases; junction bases outside the gene matches: 15. CDR3 nucleotide sequence: TGTGCCAGCAGCTTATCACGACGCGGGACAGGGGGCTTGAGGGGCTACACCTTC. It is translated as CASSLSRRGTGGLRGYTF.

The chain carries TRBV25-1 and TRBJ2-5; TRBD2 matches 7 bases. Germline V lookup: CDR1 MGHDK, CDR2 SYGVNS. The V gene end was trimmed by 3 bases and the J gene end by 1 base; junction bases not matched to a gene: 14. CDR3 size: 18 residues. The CDR3: CASSEPLSTAGPQETQYF. As DNA, the CDR3 is TGTGCCAGCAGTGAGCCCTTGTCCACAGCGGGACCCCAAGAGACCCAGTACTTC.